This TCR beta chain was observed in a study of T cell responses to AZD1222 COVID-19 vaccine. The protocol was immunoSEQ multiplex PCR, while the TCRdb copy is restricted to in-frame clones and leaves out a portion. The table includes more than 80,000 clones, 80% to 90% detected once. This clone was picked up a small number of times. Its antigen is unknown. The study's findings and limits: Receipt of two AZD1222 doses was followed by a rise in Spike-specific TCR breadth and depth.

V lost 3 bases and J lost 0, with 8 bases in between. This CDR3 has 15 residues. Germline loops: CDR1 SEHNR, CDR2 FQNEAQ (reference sequence). The gene calls are TRBV7-9 and TRBJ1-4; weak D call: TRBD1 (5 bases). The material was peripheral blood, obtained on day 0 of AZD1222 vaccination. This receptor was identified in an adult in good health. CDR3 residues: CASSFTGATNEKLFF. The CDR3 DNA reads TGTGCCAGCAGCTTTACAGGAGCAACTAATGAAAAACTGTTTTTT.